A selection of T cell receptor beta chains follows, all from one sample in a study of human T cells and chemical hapten exposure. A single record per CDR3 protein comes from TCRdb applying MiXCR to the RACE reads. Of 50,000 to 65,000 distinct CDR3 sequences in the sample, 9.9% were seen once. This material consisted of whole blood, taken in connection with sensitization to the hapten diphenylcyclopropenone (DPC). The receptors derive from a woman in her thirties or forties with alopecia areata. Some clones in this sample may be carry-over from other donors' samples. Each CDR3 is given with its conserved first and last residue. D genes are given only for firm matches. Not all rows give a size; the values are once, few, many and, for expanded clones, a class.

many TRBJ2-1 TRBV12-3/TRBV12-4 TRBD2 CASRSGTSGGASRNEQFF TGTGCCAGCAGGTCCGGGACTAGCGGGGGGGCCAGTAGGAATGAGCAGTTCTTC
. TRBJ1-2 TRBV27 TRBD1 CASSSGQGTNSYTF TGTGCCAGCAGTTCCGGACAGGGGACGAATAGCTACACCTTC
many TRBJ1-1 TRBV7-9 TRBD1 CASSSWDRGRTEAFF TGTGCCAGCAGCTCTTGGGACAGGGGTCGGACTGAAGCTTTCTTT
many TRBJ2-7 TRBV7-2 TRBD1 CASSLRQGQGEQYF TGTGCCAGCAGCTTAAGACAGGGTCAAGGCGAGCAGTACTTC
few TRBJ1-6 TRBV7-2 TRBD1 CASAVIGQGHSPLHF TGTGCCAGCGCAGTAATAGGACAGGGGCATTCACCCCTCCACTTT
many TRBJ2-7 TRBV29-1 . CSVVGGLGGAYEQYF TGCAGCGTTGTAGGTGGGTTGGGGGGTGCCTACGAGCAGTACTTC
few TRBJ1-2 TRBV4-3 . CASSQDREPYYGYTF TGCGCCAGCAGCCAAGATAGGGAGCCCTATTATGGCTACACCTTC
. TRBJ2-3 TRBV6-2/TRBV6-3 . CASSYRRGTDTQYF TGTGCCAGCAGTTACCGGCGGGGCACAGATACGCAGTATTTT
few TRBJ1-4 TRBV6-1 . CASSDRENEKLFF TGTGCCAGCAGCGACAGAGAGAATGAAAAACTGTTTTTT
few TRBJ1-6 TRBV7-9 . CASSPRGSDNSPLHF TGTGCCAGCAGCCCCAGGGGTTCTGATAATTCACCCCTCCACTTT
. TRBJ2-7 TRBV28 . CASRDRDTNYEQYF TGTGCCAGCAGAGACCGGGACACCAACTACGAGCAGTACTTC
few TRBJ2-5 TRBV5-5 . CASSTTRGPETQYF TGTGCCAGCAGCACAACCAGGGGCCCAGAGACCCAGTACTTC
. TRBJ1-1 TRBV3-1 . CASSPGQVSEQWWNTEAFF TGTGCCAGCAGCCCCGGGCAGGTCAGTGAACAATGGTGGAACACTGAAGCTTTCTTT
many TRBJ1-1 TRBV3-1 . CASSQRGTLTEAFF TGTGCCAGCAGCCAACGGGGGACTCTCACTGAAGCTTTCTTT
few TRBJ2-7 TRBV29-1 TRBD1 CSVDFGDRGGEQYF TGCAGCGTTGATTTTGGGGACAGGGGGGGCGAGCAGTACTTC
. TRBJ2-2 TRBV19 . CATRGTGTANTGELFF TGTGCCACCCGGGGGACCGGGACAGCGAACACCGGGGAGCTGTTTTTT
many TRBJ1-1 TRBV6-6 . CASSGLGNTEAFF TGTGCCAGCAGTGGCCTTGGGAACACTGAAGCTTTCTTT
many TRBJ1-2 TRBV4-2 . CASSQDRLSGYGYTF TGTGCCAGCAGCCAAGACCGACTTTCTGGCTATGGCTACACCTTC
many TRBJ2-3 TRBV6-4 TRBD2 CASSDSSGGSTDTQYF TGTGCCAGCAGTGACAGTAGCGGGGGAAGCACAGATACGCAGTATTTT
. TRBJ1-5 TRBV20-1 . CSASPGGNQPQHF TGCAGTGCTAGCCCAGGGGGCAATCAGCCCCAGCATTTT
. TRBJ1-3 TRBV4-1 . CASTRGNTIYF TGCGCCAGCACGCGGGGAAACACCATATATTTT
. TRBJ2-2 TRBV9 . CASSVARAGVGELFF TGTGCCAGCAGCGTAGCTAGGGCGGGCGTCGGGGAGCTGTTTTTT
many TRBJ2-5 TRBV5-1 . CASSLALARGQETQYF TGCGCCAGCAGCTTGGCCCTGGCTCGGGGGCAAGAGACCCAGTACTTC
. TRBJ1-2 TRBV27 TRBD1 CASSLRQGNGYTF TGTGCCAGCAGTTTGCGACAGGGTAATGGCTACACCTTC
. TRBJ2-1 TRBV2 . CATRAYNEQFF TGTGCCACCAGAGCCTACAATGAGCAGTTCTTC
many TRBJ2-3 TRBV7-2 . CASSREATDTQYF TGTGCCAGCAGTCGCGAGGCCACAGATACGCAGTATTTT
few TRBJ2-1 TRBV11-3 . CASSFGGALYNEQFF TGTGCCAGCAGCTTCGGTGGGGCCTTATACAATGAGCAGTTCTTC
many TRBJ1-2 TRBV4-1 . CASSQSRTANYGYTF TGCGCCAGCAGCCAGAGCCGGACAGCGAATTATGGCTACACCTTC
. TRBJ1-5 TRBV6-1 . CASRGRAFNQPQHF TGTGCCAGCAGGGGGAGGGCTTTCAATCAGCCCCAGCATTTT
many TRBJ2-3 TRBV27 TRBD2 CASSLIAGGRLLTDTQYF TGTGCCAGCAGTCTGATAGCGGGGGGCCGACTTCTCACAGATACGCAGTATTTT
many TRBJ1-3 TRBV12-3/TRBV12-4 . CASFGPGVVGNTIYF TGTGCCAGTTTCGGCCCAGGGGTTGTAGGAAACACCATATATTTT
. TRBJ2-3 TRBV5-4 . CASSLLGGPTDTQYF TGTGCCAGCAGCTTGTTGGGGGGCCCGACAGATACGCAGTATTTT
few TRBJ1-1 TRBV29-1 . CSARTDLNTEAFF TGCAGCGCCAGGACAGACTTGAACACTGAAGCTTTCTTT
few TRBJ2-1 TRBV12-3/TRBV12-4 . CASSSRSGLREQFF TGTGCCAGCAGTTCCCGATCGGGACTCCGGGAGCAGTTCTTC
many TRBJ2-7 TRBV18 TRBD2 CASSINRRGSYEQYF TGTGCCAGCTCGATAAATCGGCGGGGGTCCTACGAGCAGTACTTC
few TRBJ1-1 TRBV5-4 . CASSLMTNTEAFF TGTGCCAGCAGCTTGATGACGAACACTGAAGCTTTCTTT
few TRBJ2-1 TRBV7-8 TRBD2 CASSSLGRGSEQFF TGTGCCAGCAGCTCCCTTGGGAGGGGTAGTGAGCAGTTCTTC
. TRBJ2-1 TRBV4-1 TRBD2 CASSQVGAGGQNEQFF TGCGCCAGCAGCCAAGTCGGAGCGGGGGGGCAGAATGAGCAGTTCTTC
. TRBJ2-1 TRBV3-1 . CASSQFYISYNEQFF TGTGCCAGCAGCCAATTCTATATCTCCTACAATGAGCAGTTCTTC
many TRBJ1-3 TRBV20-1 . CSAHKWAGSSGNTIYF TGCAGTGCACACAAGTGGGCAGGGAGCTCTGGAAACACCATATATTTT
few TRBJ1-4 TRBV7-9 . CASSINTATNEKLFF TGTGCCAGCAGTATCAATACAGCGACTAATGAAAAACTGTTTTTT
many TRBJ2-7 TRBV5-1 . CASSSLWLGARNSDEQYF TGCGCCAGCAGCTCGCTCTGGTTGGGGGCCCGGAATAGCGACGAGCAGTACTTC
few TRBJ2-3 TRBV7-2 . CASSLPGGRTDTQYF TGTGCCAGCAGCTTACCCGGGGGACGCACAGATACGCAGTATTTT
. TRBJ1-1 TRBV20-1 . CSAFMNTEAFF TGCAGTGCTTTCATGAACACTGAAGCTTTCTTT
many TRBJ2-3 TRBV12-3/TRBV12-4 TRBD2 CASTSSGGGSDTQYF TGTGCCAGCACCTCCTCCGGGGGGGGCTCGGATACGCAGTATTTT
. TRBJ1-1 TRBV4-1 . CASSQVTGGNTEAFF TGCGCCAGCAGCCAAGTAACGGGCGGGAACACTGAAGCTTTCTTT
. TRBJ2-7 TRBV29-1 . CSVGAGRYEQYF TGCAGCGTTGGGGCTGGTCGTTACGAGCAGTACTTC
few TRBJ1-2 TRBV11-2 TRBD1 CASSWGQTNYGYTF TGTGCCAGCAGCTGGGGACAGACTAACTATGGCTACACCTTC
many TRBJ2-3 TRBV7-6 . CASSLVGRKAQYF TGTGCCAGCAGCTTGGTGGGTCGGAAGGCGCAGTATTTT
. TRBJ2-2 TRBV5-1 . CASSLGGRATGELFF TGCGCCAGCAGCTTGGGAGGCAGGGCCACCGGGGAGCTGTTTTTT
. TRBJ1-6 TRBV7-9 TRBD1 CASSPRGQGVNSPLHF TGTGCCAGCAGCCCGCGCGGTCAGGGGGTCAATTCACCCCTCCACTTT
many TRBJ1-6 TRBV2 TRBD1 CASSATGIGANNSPLHF TGTGCCAGCAGTGCGACAGGGATAGGGGCGAATAATTCACCCCTCCACTTT
. TRBJ2-7 TRBV10-3 TRBD1 CAISGGQGYEQYF TGTGCCATCAGTGGGGGACAGGGGTACGAGCAGTACTTC
many TRBJ2-3 TRBV4-1 . CASSQDPGETDTQYF TGCGCCAGCAGCCAAGATCCAGGGGAAACAGATACGCAGTATTTT